The 8 T cell receptor beta chains listed next were all sequenced from one sample in a study of shared clonotypes between healthy human individuals. It was CD45RO-negative cells, positively selected for CCR7, that made up naive CD8 cells, with terminally differentiated effector memory CD45RA+ cells excluded. TCRdb's table, derived via immunoSEQ multiplex PCR, lists solely in-frame clones and lacks some. The data hold about 1,800,000 clones, with approximately 94% observed a single time. Sequencing was performed on naive CD8+ T cells sorted from blood. The receptors come from a man aged 18 to 29 in good health.

A few counts support this clone. The J gene is TRBJ1-5, the V gene TRBV4-1; 9 bases map to TRBD1. Germline CDR1 and CDR2: MGHRA and YSYEKL. CDR3 size: 15 residues. The V segment lost 6 bases and the J segment 7 bases; nucleotides outside the gene matches: 10. The CDR3 DNA reads as TGCGCCAGCAGAGACACCGGGACAGGGTGGCAGCCCCAGCATTTT. Protein product: CASRDTGTGWQPQHF.

The chain employs TRBV5-1 and TRBJ2-7, with D possibly being TRBD1 (5 bases). This CDR3 has 16 amino acids. The germline CDR1 and CDR2 sequences are SGHRS and YFSETQ. V lost 5 bases and J 2 bases, leaving 20 bases between the germline ends. CDR3 bases: TGCGCCAGCAGAAGGCTGGGGCTCGGGTTTGCCTACGAGCAGTACTTC. Amino acids: CASRRLGLGFAYEQYF. Drawing the rest from reference TRBV5-1 and TRBJ2-7, the complete variable domain is KAGVTQTPRYLIKTRGQQVTLSCSPISGHRSVSWYQQTPGQGLQFLFEYFSETQRNKGNFPGRFSGRQFSNSRSEMNVSTLELGDSALYLCASRRLGLGFAYEQYFGPGTRLTVT.

The chain is built from TRBV28 and TRBJ2-3; perhaps D is TRBD1 or TRBD2 (5 bases each). Trimming removed 7 bases from V and 2 bases from J, with 13 bases in between. The V gene's germline CDR1 is MDHEN and CDR2 SYDVKM. This CDR3 spans 14 amino acids. The CDR3 protein is CASNRDGYTDTQYF. For the CDR3, the DNA is TGTGCCAGCAATCGGGACGGGTACACAGATACGCAGTATTTT.

The chain couples TRBV25-1 to TRBJ1-1; unclear D gene. The germline V gene has CDR1 MGHDK and CDR2 SYGVNS. V dropped 7 bases and J dropped 1 base, with 4 bases sitting between them. CDR3 length: 11 residues. The CDR3 loop reads CASTGNTEAFF. The DNA for the CDR3 is TGTGCCAGCACAGGGAACACTGAAGCTTTCTTT. Full variable domain (rest looked up from reference TRBV25-1 and TRBJ1-1): EADIYQTPRYLVIGTGKKITLECSQTMGHDKMYWYQQDPGMELHLIHYSYGVNSTEKGDLSSESTVSRIRTEHFPLTLESARPSHTSQYLCASTGNTEAFFGQGTRLTVV.

The chain is built from TRBV4-2 and TRBJ2-5, with 7 nucleotides matching TRBD1. Germline trimming cut 3 bases from V and 2 bases from J; bases unmatched to any gene: 6. The CDR3 extends over 15 amino acids. The germline V gene has CDR1 LGHNA and CDR2 YNFKEQ. This CDR3 is CASSHASGQQETQYF. DNA for the CDR3: TGTGCCAGCAGCCACGCCTCGGGACAGCAAGAGACCCAGTACTTC.

As to this clone: Distinct nucleotide sequences in the sample also encode this CDR3. The J gene is TRBJ1-5, the V gene TRBV5-6, with 7 bases fitting TRBD1. CDR1 SGHDT and CDR2 YYEEEE come from the germline V gene. V dropped 4 bases and J dropped 1; count of bases not matched to a gene: 2. The CDR3 sequence is 14 residues long. The DNA for the CDR3 is TGTGCCAGCAGCCTGGGACAGAGCAATCAGCCCCAGCATTTT. Its translation is CASSLGQSNQPQHF.

The chain links TRBV4-3 to TRBJ1-1, with a weak D call TRBD1 (5 bases). This CDR3 region has 14 residues. Germline CDR1 reads LGHNA; CDR2 reads YSLEER. V was pared by 2 bases and J by 0 bases, with 7 bases between. CDR3: CASSQLGVNTEAFF. CDR3 bases: TGCGCCAGCAGCCAATTAGGGGTGAACACTGAAGCTTTCTTT.

A word on this clone: Other nucleotide sequences in the sample specify the same CDR3. This chain links TRBV5-4 with TRBJ2-2, with a weak D call TRBD1 (6 bases). Germline CDR1 reads SGHNT; CDR2 reads YYREEE (reference sequence). The length of the CDR3 is 15 residues. V dropped 2 bases and J dropped 2 bases, with 10 bases sitting between them. CDR3 sequence: CASSLGTTNTGELFF. The CDR3, as DNA: TGTGCCAGCAGCTTAGGGACAACCAACACCGGGGAGCTGTTTTTT. The complete variable domain, with remaining parts taken from reference TRBV5-4 and TRBJ2-2, reads ETGVTQSPTHLIKTRGQQVTLRCSSQSGHNTVSWYQQALGQGPQFIFQYYREEENGRGNFPPRFSGLQFPNYSSELNVNALELDDSALYLCASSLGTTNTGELFFGEGSRLTVL.